The 7 T cell receptor beta chains below were found in one sample sequenced in a study of TIL therapy for anti-PD-1-resistant metastatic lung cancer. The immunoSEQ assay was v3. Sequencing was performed with immunoSEQ multiplex PCR; in TCRdb, only in-frame clones are kept and a portion is missing. The sample has 25,000 to 30,000 clones; approximately 63% are singletons. The time point is: pre-treatment sample, taken before nivolumab and TIL therapy. Tumor tissue came from excised metastases, mostly pleural nodules or supraclavicular lymph nodes. The sample consisted of tumor tissue, taken at baseline. The receptor set was obtained from a woman between 30 and 85 years old with non-small cell lung cancer.

This clone has only one observation. The chain uses TRBV11-2 and TRBJ1-4, with D possibly TRBD1 on 5 matching bases. Germline CDR1 reads SGHAT; CDR2 reads FQNNGV. This CDR3 spans 15 amino acids. Trimming cost V 2 bases and J 0 bases, with 7 bases left between them. The CDR3 DNA is TGTGCCAGCAGCTTACAGGGCGCAACTAATGAAAAACTGTTTTTT. This gives the protein CASSLQGATNEKLFF.

The chain uses TRBV7-2 and TRBJ1-1; D not certain. This CDR3 region has 14 residues. Germline V gives CDR1 SGHTA, CDR2 FQGNSA. V was trimmed by 3 bases and J by 2 bases, leaving 10 bases between them. DNA for the CDR3: TGTGCCAGCAGCTTGACCCTACGAAACACTGAAGCTTTCTTT. Protein sequence: CASSLTLRNTEAFF.

V usage is TRBV15 and J usage is TRBJ2-3; a possible D gene is TRBD2 (6 bases). This CDR3 is 15 amino acids long. Trimming removed 3 bases from V and 0 bases from J, with 10 bases in between. From germline, CDR1 is LNHNV and CDR2 YYDKDF (reference sequence). In nucleotides, the CDR3 is TGTGCCACCAGCAGGGCGGGATATAGCACAGATACGCAGTATTTT. It codes for CATSRAGYSTDTQYF.

CDR3 sequence: CASSFGLHRSLTSYEQYF. The CDR3 DNA follows: TGTGCCAGCAGCTTCGGTCTCCACCGGAGCTTAACCTCCTACGAGCAGTACTTC. The chain carries TRBV5-4 and TRBJ2-7, with D uncertain. The V end was cut by 2 bases, the J end by 0 bases, with 21 bases between. The length of the CDR3 is 18 residues. The germline CDR1 and CDR2 sequences are SGHNT and YYREEE (reference sequence). The complete variable domain, with remaining parts taken from reference TRBV5-4 and TRBJ2-7, reads ETGVTQSPTHLIKTRGQQVTLRCSSQSGHNTVSWYQQALGQGPQFIFQYYREEENGRGNFPPRFSGLQFPNYSSELNVNALELDDSALYLCASSFGLHRSLTSYEQYFGPGTRLTVT.

The V and J genes are TRBV6-5 and TRBJ2-2, with D perhaps TRBD1 or TRBD2 (5 bases each). The V and J ends lost 4 bases and 6 bases respectively, with 12 bases between them. Germline V gene lookup returns CDR1 MNHEY and CDR2 SVGAGI. CDR3 length: 14 amino acids. The DNA of the CDR3 is TGTGCCAGCAGTTTGGGGGTCGACGCCGGGGAGCTGTTTTTT. Protein sequence: CASSLGVDAGELFF.

V and J are TRBV5-4 and TRBJ2-3; 7 bases are a match to TRBD1. CDR1 and CDR2 (germline): SGHNT, YYREEE (reference sequence). There are 14 residues in the CDR3. V shed 3 bases and J 0 bases; nucleotides not matched to a gene: 1. The CDR3: CASSSGQSTDTQYF. Written as DNA, the CDR3 is TGTGCCAGCAGCTCGGGACAGAGCACAGATACGCAGTATTTT.

The CDR3 is CASRRVGNQPQHF. The DNA for the CDR3 is TGTGCCTCCCGGCGGGTGGGCAATCAGCCCCAGCATTTT. The rearrangement links TRBV19 to TRBJ1-5, with D unclear. The CDR3 extends over 13 amino acids. Germline CDR1 LNHDA, CDR2 SQIVND (reference sequence). Between the trimmed V and J ends, which lost 11 bases and 2 bases, there was a span of 13 bases.